The sequence of this TCR beta chain was determined in a study of cytomegalovirus exposure and HLA in healthy donors. Profiling relied on immunoSEQ multiplex PCR, and the TCRdb table lists in-frame clones only, not all of them. The sample shows fewer than 200,000 clones, approximately 86% of them seen only once. Sequenced material: PBMCs. The receptor was isolated from a woman aged 18-29 years in good health and CMV-seronegative.

The CDR3 DNA is TGTGCCAGCAGCCCCGGACTAGCGGGAAAGACCGGGGAGCTGTTTTTT. It encodes CASSPGLAGKTGELFF. The V call is TRBV7-6, the J call TRBJ2-2, with 12 bases matching TRBD2. The germline gives CDR1 SGHVS, CDR2 FNYEAQ. V lost 5 bases, J lost 5 bases, and 6 bases stayed unmatched. This CDR3 has 16 residues.